Listed below are T cell receptor beta chains from one sample, sequenced in a study of T cell responses to AZD1222 COVID-19 vaccine. This table comes from immunoSEQ multiplex PCR, and its TCRdb copy is limited to in-frame clones, with some not included. Seen here are some 120,000 clones, about 90% observed once, and the top ten hold approximately 5.4%. The input for sequencing was peripheral blood, taken on day 0 of AZD1222 vaccination. Receptors originate from an adult in good health. The CDR3 runs from the conserved cysteine through the conserved F or W. Fields, in order: J gene, V gene, D gene, clone size, CDR3 DNA, CDR3 protein. The D gene is left open where the match is weak. Only some rows state a clone size, as once, few, many or a class for expanded clones.

J gene: TRBJ2-5; V gene: TRBV10-3; D gene: TRBD1; clone size: NA; CDR3 DNA: TGTGCCATCAGTAAGACAGGGGAGCAAGAGACCCAGTACTTC; CDR3 protein: CAISKTGEQETQYF
J gene: TRBJ1-4; V gene: TRBV27; D gene: NA; clone size: NA; CDR3 DNA: TGTGCCAGCAGTTCCCCGGACCGGGGTGAAAAACTGTTTTTT; CDR3 protein: CASSSPDRGEKLFF
J gene: TRBJ2-1; V gene: TRBV28; D gene: TRBD2; clone size: NA; CDR3 DNA: TGTGCCAGCAGTCCCTCTAGCGGGAGGGTCTACAATGAGCAGTTCTTC; CDR3 protein: CASSPSSGRVYNEQFF
J gene: TRBJ1-2; V gene: TRBV11-3; D gene: TRBD1; clone size: once; CDR3 DNA: TGTGCCAGCAGCTTAACAGGGGCCACCTATGGCTACACCTTC; CDR3 protein: CASSLTGATYGYTF
J gene: TRBJ2-3; V gene: TRBV27; D gene: NA; clone size: NA; CDR3 DNA: TGTGCCAGCAGTTTAGGAGGAGATACGCAGTATTTT; CDR3 protein: CASSLGGDTQYF
J gene: TRBJ1-4; V gene: TRBV6-6; D gene: NA; clone size: NA; CDR3 DNA: TGTGCCAGCAGTTACGAGACTCTGGTACTGTTTTTT; CDR3 protein: CASSYETLVLFF
J gene: TRBJ1-1; V gene: TRBV3-1/TRBV3-2; D gene: NA; clone size: NA; CDR3 DNA: TGTGCCAGCAGCCAAGGTCTTTCCAGGTCGACCATGAACACTGAAGCTTTCTTT; CDR3 protein: CASSQGLSRSTMNTEAFF
J gene: TRBJ2-1; V gene: TRBV15; D gene: NA; clone size: NA; CDR3 DNA: TGTGCCACCAGCAGAGATGAAGGGGGGCACTACAATGAGCAGTTCTTC; CDR3 protein: CATSRDEGGHYNEQFF
J gene: TRBJ2-5; V gene: TRBV12-3/TRBV12-4; D gene: TRBD2; clone size: NA; CDR3 DNA: TGTGCCAGCAGCCGGGAGGAAGGGACCCAGTACTTC; CDR3 protein: CASSREEGTQYF
J gene: TRBJ1-2; V gene: TRBV12-3/TRBV12-4; D gene: NA; clone size: once; CDR3 DNA: TGTGCCAGCAGTTTACAGGGACGGGGTGGCTACACCTTC; CDR3 protein: CASSLQGRGGYTF
J gene: TRBJ1-2; V gene: TRBV19; D gene: TRBD1; clone size: NA; CDR3 DNA: TGTGCCAGTACCTCGTTAGGGGGCGACTATGGCTACACCTTC; CDR3 protein: CASTSLGGDYGYTF
J gene: TRBJ1-2; V gene: TRBV7-9; D gene: NA; clone size: NA; CDR3 DNA: TGTGCCAGCAGCTCGTCCCTCGACGGCTACACCTTC; CDR3 protein: CASSSSLDGYTF
J gene: TRBJ2-7; V gene: TRBV19; D gene: NA; clone size: NA; CDR3 DNA: TGTGCCAGTAGTATAGACCCGGACAGATCTGAGCAGTACTTC; CDR3 protein: CASSIDPDRSEQYF
J gene: TRBJ2-5; V gene: TRBV29-1; D gene: TRBD2; clone size: NA; CDR3 DNA: TGCAGCGTGGACGGGAGCGGGGGGGTGGAGACCCAGTACTTC; CDR3 protein: CSVDGSGGVETQYF
J gene: TRBJ1-1; V gene: TRBV6-5; D gene: TRBD1; clone size: NA; CDR3 DNA: TGTGCCAGCAGTAGGACAGGGAACACTGAAGCTTTCTTT; CDR3 protein: CASSRTGNTEAFF
J gene: TRBJ1-1; V gene: TRBV5-1; D gene: NA; clone size: NA; CDR3 DNA: TGCGCCAGCAGCCTGGGAGGCGGGAGTGGGGCTTTCTTT; CDR3 protein: CASSLGGGSGAFF
J gene: TRBJ1-2; V gene: TRBV6-2/TRBV6-3; D gene: NA; clone size: NA; CDR3 DNA: TGTGCCAGCAGTAATTCAAGATCGGGGGTTACTGGCTACACCTTC; CDR3 protein: CASSNSRSGVTGYTF
J gene: TRBJ1-2; V gene: TRBV28; D gene: TRBD1; clone size: once; CDR3 DNA: TGTGCCGGAGCAGAGACAGGGATGATCTATGGCTACACCTTC; CDR3 protein: CAGAETGMIYGYTF
J gene: TRBJ1-3; V gene: TRBV2; D gene: NA; clone size: NA; CDR3 DNA: TGTGCCAGCAGTTTCACAGGACTCTCTGGAAACACCATATATTTT; CDR3 protein: CASSFTGLSGNTIYF
J gene: TRBJ1-1; V gene: TRBV29-1; D gene: NA; clone size: NA; CDR3 DNA: TGCAGCGTTGGGTGGGGGGAGAAAGCTTTCTTT; CDR3 protein: CSVGWGEKAFF
J gene: TRBJ2-5; V gene: TRBV27; D gene: TRBD2; clone size: NA; CDR3 DNA: TGTGCCAGCAGTTTAAGCGGGGGGGCAGAAGAGACCCAGTACTTC; CDR3 protein: CASSLSGGAEETQYF
J gene: TRBJ2-5; V gene: TRBV19; D gene: NA; clone size: NA; CDR3 DNA: TGTGCCAGTAGTGTCTCACAGAGCCAAGAGACCCAGTACTTC; CDR3 protein: CASSVSQSQETQYF
J gene: TRBJ1-5; V gene: TRBV5-5; D gene: NA; clone size: NA; CDR3 DNA: TGTGCCAGCAGCTTCCAGCTAGATCAGCCCCAGCATTTT; CDR3 protein: CASSFQLDQPQHF
J gene: TRBJ2-4; V gene: TRBV11-2; D gene: NA; clone size: NA; CDR3 DNA: TGTGCCAGCACCCCGGGGCAGGGAGGTCCTGGCATTCAGTACTTC; CDR3 protein: CASTPGQGGPGIQYF
J gene: TRBJ1-2; V gene: TRBV4-1; D gene: TRBD1; clone size: NA; CDR3 DNA: TGCGCCAGCAGCCAACCTAGACAGGGGATGGGTGGCTACACCTTC; CDR3 protein: CASSQPRQGMGGYTF
J gene: TRBJ1-4; V gene: TRBV5-1; D gene: NA; clone size: NA; CDR3 DNA: TGCGCCAGCAGCTTGGGAGGACCGGTTGAAAAACTGTTTTTT; CDR3 protein: CASSLGGPVEKLFF
J gene: TRBJ2-2; V gene: TRBV4-1; D gene: TRBD2; clone size: NA; CDR3 DNA: TGCGCCAGCAGCCAAGAAGGGACTAGCAGGGCCGGGGAGCTGTTTTTT; CDR3 protein: CASSQEGTSRAGELFF
J gene: TRBJ1-1; V gene: TRBV4-1; D gene: NA; clone size: NA; CDR3 DNA: TGCGCCAGCAGCCTAGGTCGGGGGAACACTGAAGCTTTCTTT; CDR3 protein: CASSLGRGNTEAFF
J gene: TRBJ2-7; V gene: TRBV7-6; D gene: NA; clone size: NA; CDR3 DNA: TGTGCCAGCAGCTTAGAGGCAGGGAGCCTCTACGAGCAGTACTTC; CDR3 protein: CASSLEAGSLYEQYF
J gene: TRBJ2-1; V gene: TRBV14; D gene: TRBD1; clone size: NA; CDR3 DNA: TGTGCCAGCAGCCAAAGTACGGGACAGAATCTTTACAATGAGCAGTTCTTC; CDR3 protein: CASSQSTGQNLYNEQFF
J gene: TRBJ1-1; V gene: TRBV5-1; D gene: NA; clone size: NA; CDR3 DNA: TGCGCCAGCAGCCACCAGGACGGAGGGAACACTGAAGCTTTCTTT; CDR3 protein: CASSHQDGGNTEAFF
J gene: TRBJ2-2; V gene: TRBV11-3; D gene: NA; clone size: NA; CDR3 DNA: TGTGCCAGCAGCCACCGGGGATCCCCCGGGGAGCTGTTTTTT; CDR3 protein: CASSHRGSPGELFF
J gene: TRBJ1-6; V gene: TRBV4-2; D gene: TRBD1; clone size: NA; CDR3 DNA: TGTGCCAGCAGCCAAGATCCGGGACAGGGAAATTCACCCCTCCACTTT; CDR3 protein: CASSQDPGQGNSPLHF
J gene: TRBJ2-5; V gene: TRBV2; D gene: TRBD1; clone size: few; CDR3 DNA: TGTGCCAGCAGTGAAATTTTTTGGGCAGGGGGCCCCCAAGAGACCCAGTACTTC; CDR3 protein: CASSEIFWAGGPQETQYF
J gene: TRBJ2-1; V gene: TRBV19; D gene: NA; clone size: NA; CDR3 DNA: TGTGCCGTGGGGAGCTCCTACAATGAGCAGTTCTTC; CDR3 protein: CAVGSSYNEQFF
J gene: TRBJ2-2; V gene: TRBV5-5; D gene: NA; clone size: once; CDR3 DNA: TGTGCCAGCAACTGGGACGGGAACACCGGGGAGCTGTTTTTT; CDR3 protein: CASNWDGNTGELFF
J gene: TRBJ1-2; V gene: TRBV7-2; D gene: NA; clone size: once; CDR3 DNA: TGTGCCAGCAGCCTTAGGGTCCAGGGACGGGAAGCTAACTATGGCTACACCTTC; CDR3 protein: CASSLRVQGREANYGYTF
J gene: TRBJ1-3; V gene: TRBV28; D gene: NA; clone size: few; CDR3 DNA: TGTGCCAGCAGTTTTCGGGGGGCCTCTGGAAACACCATATATTTT; CDR3 protein: CASSFRGASGNTIYF
J gene: TRBJ2-1; V gene: TRBV9; D gene: TRBD2; clone size: NA; CDR3 DNA: TGTGCCAGCAGCGCCCCCGGCTCACTAGCGGGAGGACGGTACAATGAGCAGTTCTTC; CDR3 protein: CASSAPGSLAGGRYNEQFF
J gene: TRBJ2-7; V gene: TRBV3-1/TRBV3-2; D gene: TRBD2; clone size: NA; CDR3 DNA: TGTGCCAGCAGCCGAATAGCGGGGGGATACGAGCAGTACTTC; CDR3 protein: CASSRIAGGYEQYF
J gene: TRBJ2-5; V gene: TRBV14; D gene: NA; clone size: NA; CDR3 DNA: TGTGCCAGCAGCCGGGACATCGGGACCCAGTACTTC; CDR3 protein: CASSRDIGTQYF
J gene: TRBJ2-7; V gene: TRBV11-3; D gene: NA; clone size: NA; CDR3 DNA: TGTGCCAGCAGCCCCCCGGGTTCCTACGAGCAGTACTTC; CDR3 protein: CASSPPGSYEQYF
J gene: TRBJ2-4; V gene: TRBV18; D gene: TRBD2; clone size: NA; CDR3 DNA: TGTGCCAGCTCACCACGTGGGAGGGAGGAGAACATTCAGTACTTC; CDR3 protein: CASSPRGREENIQYF
J gene: TRBJ2-3; V gene: TRBV14; D gene: NA; clone size: once; CDR3 DNA: TGTGCCAGCAGCCAAGGGGATACGCAGTATTTT; CDR3 protein: CASSQGDTQYF
J gene: TRBJ1-1; V gene: TRBV5-4; D gene: NA; clone size: NA; CDR3 DNA: TGTGCCAGCAGCTTGGTTGGGGTGGCCACTGAAGCTTTCTTT; CDR3 protein: CASSLVGVATEAFF
J gene: TRBJ1-1; V gene: TRBV6-5; D gene: NA; clone size: NA; CDR3 DNA: TGTGCCAGCAGCCAAAGGGCACATATGAACACTGAAGCTTTCTTT; CDR3 protein: CASSQRAHMNTEAFF
J gene: TRBJ1-4; V gene: TRBV6-1; D gene: NA; clone size: NA; CDR3 DNA: TGTGCCAGCAGTGAAGGAGGGTTTGCAGGTGAAAAACTGTTTTTT; CDR3 protein: CASSEGGFAGEKLFF
J gene: TRBJ2-2; V gene: TRBV19; D gene: TRBD2; clone size: NA; CDR3 DNA: TGTGCCAGTAGTATCGTTACTAGCGGGAACACCGGGGAGCTGTTTTTT; CDR3 protein: CASSIVTSGNTGELFF
J gene: TRBJ1-3; V gene: TRBV30; D gene: NA; clone size: NA; CDR3 DNA: TGTGCCTGGAGCCCCGCGGGGGGGTCTGGAAACACCATATATTTT; CDR3 protein: CAWSPAGGSGNTIYF
J gene: TRBJ2-3; V gene: TRBV5-6; D gene: NA; clone size: NA; CDR3 DNA: TGTGCCAGCAGCTTGCGAGGGACAGATACGCAGTATTTT; CDR3 protein: CASSLRGTDTQYF
J gene: TRBJ2-2; V gene: TRBV30; D gene: NA; clone size: NA; CDR3 DNA: TGTGCCTGGAGAGTTAACACCGGGGAGCTGTTTTTT; CDR3 protein: CAWRVNTGELFF
J gene: TRBJ1-1; V gene: TRBV10-3; D gene: TRBD1; clone size: NA; CDR3 DNA: TGTGCCACAGGGGGCAGGGATGGGAACACTGAAGCTTTCTTT; CDR3 protein: CATGGRDGNTEAFF
J gene: TRBJ2-3; V gene: TRBV4-3; D gene: TRBD1; clone size: once; CDR3 DNA: TGCGCCAGCAGCCAAGTTTCGGGACAGAGCACAGATACGCAGTATTTT; CDR3 protein: CASSQVSGQSTDTQYF
J gene: TRBJ2-7; V gene: TRBV9; D gene: NA; clone size: NA; CDR3 DNA: TGTGCCAGCAGCACGCGGGACACTCGTTACGAGCAGTACTTC; CDR3 protein: CASSTRDTRYEQYF
J gene: TRBJ1-1; V gene: TRBV19; D gene: NA; clone size: few; CDR3 DNA: TGTGCCAGTAGCGTTACAGAGAACACTGAAGCTTTCTTT; CDR3 protein: CASSVTENTEAFF
J gene: TRBJ2-7; V gene: TRBV11-2; D gene: NA; clone size: NA; CDR3 DNA: TGTGCCAGCAGCCAAGCGTCGGGACGGTCAACCTACGAGCAGTACTTC; CDR3 protein: CASSQASGRSTYEQYF
J gene: TRBJ2-1; V gene: TRBV5-4; D gene: NA; clone size: NA; CDR3 DNA: TGTGCCACCTCCACGGCTCACTCCTACAATGAGCAGTTCTTC; CDR3 protein: CATSTAHSYNEQFF